These 17 T cell receptor beta chains were all obtained from the same sample, sequenced in a study of neurological immune-mediated disorders. Time point defined: longitudinal time-point 1 (baseline). Using its own MiXCR run on the 5' RACE reads, TCRdb lists one record per CDR3 protein. The repertoire holds about 71,000 distinct CDR3 sequences, with 10% to 13% as singletons. Sequenced material: PBMCs. These receptor sequences come from a man aged 25-45 years in good health.

In its sample, this clonotype was seen many times. The chain employs TRBV20-1 and TRBJ2-3; TRBD1 aligns across 9 bases. The CDR3 has 16 amino acids. The V gene's germline CDR1 is DFQATT and CDR2 SNEGSKA (reference sequence). V shed 2 bases, J shed 1 base, and the junction held 7 bases outside the gene matches. The CDR3 bases are TGCAGTGCTAGACCTACAGGGGGCGGTGGCACAGATACGCAGTATTTT. As protein: CSARPTGGGGTDTQYF.

This clonotype was recorded a few times. At one end the junction does not follow the germline gene, possibly because of a read error. CDR3 nucleotide sequence: TGCGCCAGCAGCTTGGGGGGAGGGGGCGCAAACAATGACCAGTTCTTC. Amino acids: CASSLGGGGANNDQFF. This sequence joins TRBV5-1 and TRBJ2-1; D might be TRBD1 or TRBD2, each matching 7 bases. The length of the CDR3 is 16 residues. CDR1 is SGHRS and CDR2 is YFSETQ in the germline V gene.

This clonotype occurred many times. The chain is built from TRBV15 and TRBJ2-7; 7 nucleotides agree with TRBD1. Germline V CDR1 and CDR2: LNHNV, YYDKDF (reference sequence). V was pared by 2 bases and J by 1 base, with 8 bases of the junction left unmatched. The CDR3 spans 16 residues. In nucleotides, the CDR3 is TGTGCCACCAGCAGACGGGGACAGAACCCTTCCTACGAGCAGTACTTC. This translates into CATSRRGQNPSYEQYF.

Ten or more counts support this clonotype. This rearrangement joins TRBV7-8 to TRBJ2-2; 10 bases align to TRBD2. CDR3 length: 21 residues. Germline CDR1 and CDR2: SGHVS and FQNEAQ. The V and J ends lost 4 bases and 1 base, in that order; junction bases with no gene match: 18. CDR3 DNA sequence: TGTGCCAGCAGCTCCGCCTTTGTATCGCAGACTAGCGGGTGGAACACCGGGGAGCTGTTTTTT. This sequence encodes CASSSAFVSQTSGWNTGELFF. Combining the CDR3 with reference TRBV7-8 and TRBJ2-2 gives the whole variable domain GAGVSQSPRYKVAKRGQDVALRCDPISGHVSLFWYQQALGQGPEFLTYFQNEAQLDKSGLPSDRFFAERPEGSVSTLKIQRTQQEDSAVYLCASSSAFVSQTSGWNTGELFFGEGSRLTVL.

This clonotype was found many times. V usage is TRBV10-3 and J usage is TRBJ2-7; weak D call: TRBD2 (6 bases). This CDR3 has 13 amino acids. CDR1 is ENHRY, CDR2 SYGVKD, per germline. The V gene lost 6 bases and the J gene lost 7 bases, with 16 bases spanning the gap. This CDR3 reads CAISRTTPIEQYF. The CDR3 DNA sequence: TGTGCCATCAGCCGGACTACCCCCATAGAGCAGTACTTC.

This clonotype was counted at least ten times. The gene calls are TRBV5-1 and TRBJ2-7; the D gene is possibly TRBD1 (6 bases). This CDR3 spans 14 amino acids. Germline V lookup: CDR1 SGHRS, CDR2 YFSETQ. Trimming shortened V by 4 bases and J by 0 bases, and 11 bases separated the two germline ends. The CDR3 reads CASSRDTRSYEQYF. The CDR3, as DNA: TGCGCCAGCAGCCGGGACACCCGCTCCTACGAGCAGTACTTC. The variable domain in full, with the rest retrieved from reference TRBV5-1 and TRBJ2-7, is KAGVTQTPRYLIKTRGQQVTLSCSPISGHRSVSWYQQTPGQGLQFLFEYFSETQRNKGNFPGRFSGRQFSNSRSEMNVSTLELGDSALYLCASSRDTRSYEQYFGPGTRLTVT.

This clonotype appeared many times. The J gene is TRBJ1-5, the V gene TRBV27; D perhaps matches TRBD1 (5 bases). This CDR3 has 16 residues. V was trimmed by 7 bases and J by 0 bases, leaving 16 bases between them. The germline gives CDR1 MNHEY, CDR2 SMNVEV (reference sequence). The CDR3 spells CASKTSGTVSNQPQHF. For the CDR3, the DNA is TGTGCCAGCAAGACTTCCGGGACGGTTAGCAATCAGCCCCAGCATTTT.

Only a few counts were recorded for this clonotype. The chain employs TRBV6-1 and TRBJ2-5; D is tentatively TRBD1 or TRBD2 (5 bases each). Trimming left V 9 bases short and J 5 bases short, with 19 bases between. The CDR3 consists of 14 residues. Germline-derived CDR1 and CDR2 are MNHNS and SASEGT. The DNA for the CDR3 is TGTGCCAGTATAACGGGGACGTGGGGGGAGACCCAGTACTTC. Translated: CASITGTWGETQYF.

This clonotype has ten or more counts. J is TRBJ2-6 and V is TRBV7-3, with 7 bases aligning to TRBD2. The trim removed 3 bases at V and 2 bases at J, leaving 1 base unmatched. The CDR3 loop spans 15 amino acids. Germline V CDR1 and CDR2: SGHTA, FQGTGA. The CDR3 DNA sequence: TGTGCCAGCAGCTTGAGCGGGGCTGGGGCCAACGTCCTGACTTTC. This gives the protein CASSLSGAGANVLTF.

This clonotype was counted many times. The J gene is TRBJ1-2, the V gene TRBV5-1, with 12 bases lining up with TRBD1. Germline lookup yields CDR1 SGHRS and CDR2 YFSETQ. The CDR3 runs 17 residues. V gave up 3 bases and J gave up 7 bases; unmatched junction bases: 13. The DNA for the CDR3 is TGCGCCAGCAGCTCGTCTTTAATGGGACAGGGGGCACTTGGCTACACCTTC. Translating gives CASSSSLMGQGALGYTF. Full variable domain (outside the CDR3, taken from reference TRBV5-1 and TRBJ1-2): KAGVTQTPRYLIKTRGQQVTLSCSPISGHRSVSWYQQTPGQGLQFLFEYFSETQRNKGNFPGRFSGRQFSNSRSEMNVSTLELGDSALYLCASSSSLMGQGALGYTFGSGTRLTVV.

The table lists this clonotype with many counts. J is TRBJ1-4 and V is TRBV10-3; TRBD1 might be the D (5 bases). Trimming stripped 0 bases from V and 4 bases from J, with 12 bases between. The CDR3 runs to 16 residues. Germline V CDR1 and CDR2: ENHRY, SYGVKD. CDR3 region: CAISESPGLNNEKLFF. CDR3 sequence (DNA): TGTGCCATCAGTGAGTCTCCGGGACTCAATAATGAAAAACTGTTTTTT.

This clonotype appeared many times. The J gene is TRBJ2-3, the V gene TRBV2; TRBD2 agrees at 9 bases. The germline gives CDR1 SNHLY, CDR2 FYNNEI. This CDR3 contains 15 residues. V gave up 7 bases and J gave up 4 bases; unmatched junction bases: 9. The CDR3 coding sequence is TGTGCCAGCACCCCTGTTAGCGGGAGCGCAGATACGCAGTATTTT. Translating gives CASTPVSGSADTQYF.

At least ten counts were recorded for this clonotype. The V and J genes are TRBV5-1 and TRBJ2-6; no clear D gene. Germline CDR1 is SGHRS and CDR2 is YFSETQ. The CDR3 consists of 18 residues. V was clipped by 3 bases and J by 0 bases, with 16 bases between them. CDR3 loop: CASSSEAERASGANVLTF. CDR3 DNA sequence: TGCGCCAGCAGCTCAGAAGCAGAGAGAGCCTCTGGGGCCAACGTCCTGACTTTC.

This clonotype was seen ten or more times. The rearrangement joins TRBV28 to TRBJ2-7; TRBD1 is a possible D gene (5 bases). Germline V gene sequence: CDR1 MDHEN, CDR2 SYDVKM. This CDR3 is built from 15 residues. V was shortened by 5 bases and J by 2 bases, with 16 bases between the two germline ends. The CDR3 sequence: CASSPPRTHPYEQYF. The CDR3 bases are TGTGCCAGCAGTCCGCCAAGGACACATCCCTACGAGCAGTACTTC. Together with reference TRBV28 and TRBJ2-7, the CDR3 gives the full variable domain: DVKVTQSSRYLVKRTGEKVFLECVQDMDHENMFWYRQDPGLGLRLIYFSYDVKMKEKGDIPEGYSVSREKKERFSLILESASTNQTSMYLCASSPPRTHPYEQYFGPGTRLTVT.

This clonotype was observed a handful of times. J is TRBJ2-3 and V is TRBV20-1; 8 bases line up with TRBD1. The length of the CDR3 is 14 residues. The V gene's germline CDR1 is DFQATT and CDR2 SNEGSKA (reference sequence). V lost 3 bases, J lost 6 bases, and 8 bases stayed unmatched. The CDR3 is CSASWTGSSDTQYF. DNA for the CDR3: TGCAGTGCTAGTTGGACAGGGAGTTCTGATACGCAGTATTTT.

This clonotype came up many times. This chain joins TRBV6-5 and TRBJ2-1; 13 nucleotides align to TRBD2. This CDR3 contains 17 residues. V gave up 4 bases and J gave up 10 bases; unmatched junction bases: 13. Germline CDR1 and CDR2: MNHEY and SVGAGI. CDR3 loop: CASSSMLTSGRAGEQFF. The DNA for the CDR3 is TGTGCCAGCAGTTCAATGCTTACTAGCGGGAGGGCCGGGGAGCAGTTCTTC.

This clonotype appeared many times. J is TRBJ2-1 and V is TRBV5-1; no reliable D call. CDR1 and CDR2 from the germline V gene are SGHRS and YFSETQ. The CDR3 is 13 residues long. The germline V and J ends were trimmed by 4 bases and 9 bases, with 14 bases remaining between them. The CDR3 region has the DNA TGCGCCAGCAGCCCCTGGGTTTCCATTGAGCAGTTCTTC. The encoded protein is CASSPWVSIEQFF.